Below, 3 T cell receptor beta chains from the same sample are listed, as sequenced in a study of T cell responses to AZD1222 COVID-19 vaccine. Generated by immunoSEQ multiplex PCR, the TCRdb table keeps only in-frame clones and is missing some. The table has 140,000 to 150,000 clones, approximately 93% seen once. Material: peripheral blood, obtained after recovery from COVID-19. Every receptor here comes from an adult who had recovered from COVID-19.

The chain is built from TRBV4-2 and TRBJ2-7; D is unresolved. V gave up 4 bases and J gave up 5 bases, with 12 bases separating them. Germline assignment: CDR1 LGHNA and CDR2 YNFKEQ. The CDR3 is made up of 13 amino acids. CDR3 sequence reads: CASSPTVEHEQYF. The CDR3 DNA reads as TGTGCCAGCAGCCCCACCGTAGAACACGAGCAGTACTTC.

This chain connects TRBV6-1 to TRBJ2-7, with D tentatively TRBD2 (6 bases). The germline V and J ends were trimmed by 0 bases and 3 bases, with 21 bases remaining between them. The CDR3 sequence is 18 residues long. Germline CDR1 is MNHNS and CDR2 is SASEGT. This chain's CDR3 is CASSEAGTLWGAGYEQYF. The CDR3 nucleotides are TGTGCCAGCAGTGAAGCGGGGACTCTATGGGGCGCGGGCTACGAGCAGTACTTC.

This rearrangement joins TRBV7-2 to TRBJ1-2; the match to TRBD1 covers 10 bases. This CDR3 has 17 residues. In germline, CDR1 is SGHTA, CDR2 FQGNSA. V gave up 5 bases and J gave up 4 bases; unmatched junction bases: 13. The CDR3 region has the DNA TGTGCCAGCAGCCAAGGGGGGACAGGGGTTAACATCTATGGCTACACCTTC. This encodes CASSQGGTGVNIYGYTF.